Each of the 5 T cell receptor beta chains below was sequenced from the same sample in a study of blood T cell repertoires in COVID-19. Some clones are missing from TCRdb's copy, which holds only in-frame ones; the method was immunoSEQ multiplex PCR. The sample lists tens of thousands of clones; 60% to 80% were seen once. Sequenced material: peripheral blood. These receptors were collected from a human donor in a cohort sampled during active COVID-19.

The chain links TRBV7-2 to TRBJ2-3; 12 bases map to TRBD2. The CDR3 runs to 16 residues. V gave up 5 bases and J gave up 6 bases; unmatched junction bases: 9. CDR1 and CDR2 (germline): SGHTA, FQGNSA. CDR3 DNA sequence: TGTGCCAGCAGCCCCCGGACTAGCGGGGATGGCGATACGCAGTATTTT. Translating gives CASSPRTSGDGDTQYF.

V and J are TRBV6-2 or TRBV6-3 and TRBJ2-1; 11 bases agree with TRBD2. Per germline, CDR1 MNHEY and CDR2 SVGEGT. V dropped 6 bases and J dropped 2; count of bases not matched to a gene: 6. This CDR3 contains 16 residues. This CDR3 is CASSLLAGETYNEQFF. The DNA for the CDR3 is TGTGCCAGCAGCCTACTAGCGGGGGAAACCTACAATGAGCAGTTCTTC.

The chain has TRBV19 and TRBJ2-2; 11 bases are a match to TRBD2. This CDR3 contains 17 residues. Trimming removed 10 bases from V and 2 bases from J; junction bases left unmatched: 12. Germline CDR1 LNHDA, CDR2 SQIVND (reference sequence). CDR3 region: CATRGLAGGQNTGELFF. The CDR3 DNA is TGTGCCACTAGAGGGCTAGCGGGGGGCCAAAACACCGGGGAGCTGTTTTTT.

The genes are TRBV28 and TRBJ2-7; D possibly corresponds to TRBD1 (6 bases). The CDR3 has 15 amino acids. Germline-derived CDR1 and CDR2 are MDHEN and SYDVKM. The V gene lost 4 bases and the J gene lost 2 bases, with 15 bases spanning the gap. The CDR3 DNA follows: TGTGCCAGCAGTTCCCGGGGCAGGACAGCCTACGAGCAGTACGTC. It yields the protein CASSSRGRTAYEQYV.

J is TRBJ2-3 and V is TRBV9; D remains ambiguous. Deletions cut 3 bases from V and 6 bases from J, with 26 bases between. The CDR3 totals 18 residues. CDR1 and CDR2 (germline): SGDLS, YYNGEE. Here the CDR3 reads CASSASPSRASPEDTQYF. The CDR3 region has the DNA TGTGCCAGCAGCGCATCTCCTTCTCGAGCGTCTCCTGAGGATACGCAGTATTTT. The complete variable domain, with remaining parts taken from reference TRBV9 and TRBJ2-3, reads DSGVTQTPKHLITATGQRVTLRCSPRSGDLSVYWYQQSLDQGLQFLIQYYNGEERAKGNILERFSAQQFPDLHSELNLSSLELGDSALYFCASSASPSRASPEDTQYFGPGTRLTVL.